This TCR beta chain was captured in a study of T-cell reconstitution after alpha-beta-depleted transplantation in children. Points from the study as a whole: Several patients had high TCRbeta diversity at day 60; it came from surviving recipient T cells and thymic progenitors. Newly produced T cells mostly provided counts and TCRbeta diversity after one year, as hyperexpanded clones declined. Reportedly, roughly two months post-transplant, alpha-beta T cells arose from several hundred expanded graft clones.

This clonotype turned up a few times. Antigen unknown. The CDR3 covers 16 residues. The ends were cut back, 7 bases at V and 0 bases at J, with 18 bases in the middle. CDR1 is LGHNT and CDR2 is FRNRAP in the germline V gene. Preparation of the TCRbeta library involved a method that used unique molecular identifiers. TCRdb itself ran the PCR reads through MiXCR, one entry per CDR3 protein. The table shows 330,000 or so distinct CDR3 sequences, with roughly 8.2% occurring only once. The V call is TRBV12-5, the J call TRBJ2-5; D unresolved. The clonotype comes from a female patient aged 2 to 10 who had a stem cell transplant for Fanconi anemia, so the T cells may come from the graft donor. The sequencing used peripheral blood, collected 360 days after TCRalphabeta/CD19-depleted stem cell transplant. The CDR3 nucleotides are TGTGCTAGTGCCGCCAGTCGCGGCCGGTACCAAGAGACCCAGTACTTC. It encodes CASAASRGRYQETQYF.